The rows below give T cell receptor beta chains drawn from one sample of a study of blood T cell repertoires in COVID-19. Clones were read by immunoSEQ multiplex PCR, and TCRdb kept only the in-frame ones, dropping some. Of about 220,000 clones listed, around 90% are singletons. Sequenced sample: PBMCs or T cells enriched from blood (not recorded which). The receptors were gathered from a man aged 25 to 40 who had been exposed to COVID-19. Each CDR3 is given with its conserved first and last residue. D genes are given only for firm matches. Clone size, where shown, is once, few, many, or a class for clones that have expanded.

j_call,d_call,v_call,clone_size,cdr3_aa,cdr3_nt
TRBJ1-2,.,TRBV30,once,CAWSELNYGYTF,TGTGCCTGGAGCGAACTTAACTATGGCTACACCTTC
TRBJ1-1,.,TRBV7-2,.,CASSLLGQNTEAFF,TGTGCCAGCAGCTTGTTGGGGCAGAACACTGAAGCTTTCTTT
TRBJ1-1,TRBD1,TRBV2,.,CASREDRVNTEAFF,TGTGCCAGCAGAGAGGACAGGGTGAACACTGAAGCTTTCTTT
TRBJ2-1,.,TRBV3-1/TRBV3-2,.,CASSFELYNEQFF,TGTGCCAGCAGCTTTGAGCTATACAATGAGCAGTTCTTC
TRBJ1-1,.,TRBV29-1,few,CSTRQVMNTEAFF,TGCAGCACCCGACAGGTTATGAACACTGAAGCTTTCTTT
TRBJ2-3,TRBD2,TRBV5-1,.,CASSPGLAETTDTQYF,TGCGCCAGCAGCCCGGGACTAGCGGAGACCACAGATACGCAGTATTTT
TRBJ2-1,.,TRBV10-2,.,CASKVGVNEQFF,TGCGCCAGCAAGGTCGGGGTGAATGAGCAGTTCTTC
TRBJ2-1,.,TRBV7-8,few,CASRSGKTYNEQFF,TGTGCCAGCAGGTCGGGGAAGACCTACAATGAGCAGTTCTTC
TRBJ1-2,TRBD1,TRBV4-3,.,CASSQGSLAQGDDHGYTF,TGCGCCAGCAGCCAAGGATCGCTGGCACAGGGGGATGACCATGGCTACACCTTC
TRBJ1-6,TRBD1,TRBV5-4,once,CASSGGQGDNSPLHF,TGTGCCAGCAGCGGAGGACAGGGAGATAATTCACCCCTCCACTTT
TRBJ2-5,TRBD2,TRBV30,.,CAGRLAGVETQYF,TGTGCCGGCAGACTAGCGGGGGTAGAGACCCAGTACTTC
TRBJ2-1,.,TRBV12-3/TRBV12-4,.,CASSPTSYNEQFF,TGTGCCAGCAGTCCTACTAGCTACAATGAGCAGTTCTTC
TRBJ1-5,.,TRBV19,.,CASSIDLGLGNQPQHF,TGTGCCAGTAGTATAGATCTAGGCCTGGGCAATCAGCCCCAGCATTTT
TRBJ2-1,.,TRBV5-1,.,CASSARGNEQFF,TGCGCCAGCAGCGCAAGGGGGAATGAGCAGTTCTTC
TRBJ2-3,TRBD2,TRBV19,.,CASSTTRGEFTDTQYF,TGTGCCAGTAGTACAACCCGGGGGGAGTTTACAGATACGCAGTATTTT
TRBJ1-4,.,TRBV6-1,.,CASSEFIVASTNEKLFF,TGTGCCAGCAGTGAATTTATCGTAGCATCAACTAATGAAAAACTGTTTTTT
TRBJ2-7,TRBD1,TRBV7-9,.,CASSPGQGGSSYEQYF,TGTGCCAGCAGCCCTGGACAGGGGGGAAGCTCCTACGAGCAGTACTTC
TRBJ2-1,.,TRBV30,.,CAWSVTGQGEQFF,TGTGCCTGGAGTGTCACGGGCCAGGGAGAGCAGTTCTTC
TRBJ1-5,.,TRBV19,.,CASRPTGLSNQPQHF,TGTGCCAGTAGACCAACAGGGCTTAGCAATCAGCCCCAGCATTTT
TRBJ2-2,TRBD2,TRBV6-1,.,CASSEGPLAGGPTGELFF,TGTGCCAGCAGTGAAGGGCCACTAGCGGGGGGTCCCACCGGGGAGCTGTTTTTT
TRBJ1-1,.,TRBV21-1,.,CASSKDRVHTEAFF,TGTGCCAGCAGCAAGGACAGGGTGCACACTGAAGCTTTCTTT
TRBJ2-5,.,TRBV15,.,CATSRDLASSQGAQYF,TGTGCCACCAGCAGAGATTTGGCGAGCTCCCAAGGGGCCCAGTACTTC
TRBJ2-1,TRBD2,TRBV7-3,.,CASSLIGVGSLAGGQQFF,TGTGCCAGCAGCTTAATCGGTGTGGGGTCGCTAGCGGGGGGTCAGCAGTTCTTC
TRBJ2-6,TRBD1,TRBV15,.,CATSRTGGSGANVLTF,TGTGCCACCAGCAGGACAGGGGGCTCTGGGGCCAACGTCCTGACTTTC
TRBJ1-2,.,TRBV5-1,.,CASSPGRGANYGYTF,TGCGCCAGCAGCCCCGGGAGGGGTGCTAACTATGGCTACACCTTC
TRBJ2-7,.,TRBV6-2/TRBV6-3,.,CASSPPHRDEQYF,TGTGCCAGCAGTCCCCCTCACAGGGACGAGCAGTACTTC
TRBJ1-3,.,TRBV27,once,CASSSSGATGNTIYF,TGTGCCAGCAGTTCCTCAGGGGCCACTGGAAACACCATATATTTT
TRBJ1-2,.,TRBV6-2/TRBV6-3,.,CASSYSTRTANYGYTF,TGTGCCAGCAGTTACTCGACCCGGACAGCCAACTATGGCTACACCTTC
TRBJ2-2,TRBD2,TRBV11-2,once,CASSPPLAGAVFHTGELFF,TGTGCCAGCAGCCCCCCACTAGCGGGGGCCGTCTTTCACACCGGGGAGCTGTTTTTT
TRBJ1-5,.,TRBV12-3/TRBV12-4,.,CASSLTDNQPQHF,TGTGCCAGCAGTTTGACAGACAATCAGCCCCAGCATTTT
TRBJ2-1,.,TRBV3-1/TRBV3-2,.,CASSQGLEGAAEQFF,TGTGCCAGCAGCCAAGGCCTGGAAGGGGCAGCTGAGCAGTTCTTC
TRBJ1-2,.,TRBV18,.,CASSPRGDYGYTF,TGTGCCAGCTCACCACGGGGGGACTATGGCTACACCTTC
TRBJ2-1,TRBD2,TRBV11-3,.,CASSLVGTSGNEQFF,TGTGCCAGCAGCTTAGTAGGGACTAGCGGCAATGAGCAGTTCTTC
TRBJ1-1,.,TRBV3-1/TRBV3-2,.,CASSPPIGGGEAFF,TGTGCCAGCAGCCCGCCCATAGGGGGGGGAGAAGCTTTCTTT
TRBJ2-7,.,TRBV5-1,.,CASSPGDRPYEQYF,TGCGCCAGCAGCCCGGGGGACCGACCCTACGAGCAGTACTTC
TRBJ2-7,TRBD1,TRBV6-1,.,CASSELQTGTGGFFYEQYF,TGTGCCAGCAGCGAACTTCAGACCGGGACAGGGGGCTTCTTCTACGAGCAGTACTTC
TRBJ2-3,TRBD1,TRBV27,.,CASSLWDRGTDTQYF,TGTGCCAGCAGTTTATGGGACAGGGGCACAGATACGCAGTATTTT
TRBJ1-6,.,TRBV6-5,.,CASSTEINSPLHF,TGTGCCAGCAGTACAGAAATCAATTCACCCCTCCACTTT
TRBJ2-2,.,TRBV30,.,CAWSSQGAGGELFF,TGTGCCTGGAGTTCACAGGGCGCCGGCGGGGAGCTGTTTTTT
TRBJ1-5,.,TRBV19,.,CASTEGIVGNQPQHF,TGTGCCAGTACGGAGGGAATAGTGGGCAATCAGCCCCAGCATTTT
TRBJ2-2,TRBD1,TRBV6-5,few,CASSRGQERTGELFF,TGTGCCAGCAGTCGCGGACAGGAGAGGACCGGGGAGCTGTTTTTT
TRBJ1-3,.,TRBV30,.,CAVKPGGNTIYF,TGTGCTGTAAAGCCTGGTGGAAACACCATATATTTT
TRBJ2-1,TRBD1,TRBV5-1,.,CASSSGTGGNEQFF,TGCGCCAGCAGTTCCGGGACAGGGGGCAATGAGCAGTTCTTC
TRBJ1-2,TRBD1,TRBV27,.,CATLRSYGDRIDGYTF,TGTGCCACTCTAAGGTCGTATGGGGACAGGATAGATGGCTACACCTTC
TRBJ2-7,TRBD2,TRBV27,.,CASSLVAGASYEQYF,TGTGCCAGCAGTTTAGTAGCGGGGGCCTCCTACGAGCAGTACTTC
TRBJ1-6,.,TRBV5-4,many,CASSPTLDNSPLHF,TGTGCCAGCAGCCCAACGCTAGATAATTCACCCCTCCACTTT
TRBJ2-1,TRBD2,TRBV11-2,.,CASSTMGLAGEQFF,TGTGCCAGCAGCACAATGGGACTAGCGGGAGAGCAGTTCTTC
TRBJ2-6,.,TRBV5-5,.,CASSLSGANVLTF,TGTGCCAGCAGCCTTTCTGGGGCCAACGTCCTGACTTTC
TRBJ2-5,TRBD2,TRBV7-9,once,CASSSLLGTSETQYF,TGTGCCAGCAGCTCCCTACTCGGGACTAGCGAGACCCAGTACTTC
TRBJ2-3,.,TRBV4-1,.,CASSQDGQSTDTQYF,TGCGCCAGCAGCCAAGATGGCCAGAGCACAGATACGCAGTATTTT
TRBJ2-5,TRBD2,TRBV5-5,.,CASSLASGYQETQYF,TGTGCCAGCAGCTTGGCTAGCGGGTACCAAGAGACCCAGTACTTC
TRBJ2-2,TRBD1,TRBV7-6,.,CASSQRQGYTGELFF,TGTGCCAGCAGCCAAAGACAGGGTTACACCGGGGAGCTGTTTTTT
TRBJ1-6,TRBD1,TRBV9,.,CASSTRGGTGNSPLHF,TGTGCCAGCAGTACAAGGGGCGGGACAGGGAATTCACCCCTCCACTTT